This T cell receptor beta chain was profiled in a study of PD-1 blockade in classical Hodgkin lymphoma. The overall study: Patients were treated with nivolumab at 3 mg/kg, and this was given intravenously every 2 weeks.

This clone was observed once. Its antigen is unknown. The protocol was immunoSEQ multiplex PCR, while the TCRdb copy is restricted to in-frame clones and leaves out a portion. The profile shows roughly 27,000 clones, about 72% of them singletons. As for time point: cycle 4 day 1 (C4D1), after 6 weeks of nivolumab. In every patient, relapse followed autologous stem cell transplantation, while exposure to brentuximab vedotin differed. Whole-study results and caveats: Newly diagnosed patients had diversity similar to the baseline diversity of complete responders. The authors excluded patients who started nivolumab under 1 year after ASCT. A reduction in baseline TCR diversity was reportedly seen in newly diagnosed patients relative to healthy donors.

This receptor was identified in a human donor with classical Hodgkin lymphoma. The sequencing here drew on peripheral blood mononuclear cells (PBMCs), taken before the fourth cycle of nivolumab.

DNA for the CDR3: TGTGCCAGTAGCATCCACACAGGGGGCGCCGTCTATGGCTACACCTTC. Its translation is CASSIHTGGAVYGYTF. V usage is TRBV19 and J usage is TRBJ1-2; 9 bases match TRBD1. Trimming cost V 6 bases and J 4 bases; bases outside gene matches: 12. This CDR3 comprises 16 residues. Germline loops: CDR1 LNHDA, CDR2 SQIVND (reference sequence).